These T cell receptor beta chains were read from a single sample in a study of blood T cell repertoires in COVID-19. The data were produced by immunoSEQ multiplex PCR, yet TCRdb's version contains in-frame clones alone and is incomplete. The table shows fewer than 250,000 clones, with roughly 80% occurring only once. The sequencing sample was made of peripheral blood. Receptor source: a woman between 50 and 59 years old with acute or convalescent COVID-19. The CDR3 runs from the conserved cysteine through the conserved F or W. The order of the fields is J gene, D gene, V gene, clone size, CDR3 DNA, CDR3 protein. A D gene is named only where the DNA matches it firmly. Clone size is shown for a subset of rows, as once, few, many or a class of expanded clone.

J: TRBJ1-2
D: .
V: TRBV6-5
size: few
DNA: TGTGCCAGCTCAACTAACTATGGCTACACCTTC
CDR3: CASSTNYGYTF

J: TRBJ2-5
D: .
V: TRBV7-2
size: .
DNA: TGTGCCAGCAGCTTGGACTTCCAAGAGACCCAGTACTTC
CDR3: CASSLDFQETQYF

J: TRBJ2-1
D: TRBD1
V: TRBV5-6
size: .
DNA: TGTGCCAGCAGCGAGGACAGGGTTCGGTCTTTTGCTACCGGTGAGCAGTTCTTC
CDR3: CASSEDRVRSFATGEQFF

J: TRBJ1-2
D: .
V: TRBV14
size: .
DNA: TGTGCCAGCAGCCCCCTACCCTCGGTTAACTATGGCTACACCTTC
CDR3: CASSPLPSVNYGYTF

J: TRBJ2-7
D: .
V: TRBV9
size: many
DNA: TGTGCCAGCAGCGTAGCTACAGGGTCCCACGAGCAGTACTTC
CDR3: CASSVATGSHEQYF

J: TRBJ1-1
D: .
V: TRBV12-5
size: .
DNA: TGTGCTAGTGGTTTGGGCTCAACTAGCGCTGAAGCTTTCTTT
CDR3: CASGLGSTSAEAFF

J: TRBJ1-5
D: .
V: TRBV6-6
size: .
DNA: TGTGCCAGCAGTTACGGGTCAGGGCTCCGAAATCAGCCCCAGCATTTT
CDR3: CASSYGSGLRNQPQHF

J: TRBJ1-2
D: .
V: TRBV19
size: few
DNA: TGTGCCAGTAGCCCCTCGGGGGGCTATGGCTACACCTTC
CDR3: CASSPSGGYGYTF

J: TRBJ2-1
D: .
V: TRBV9
size: few
DNA: TGTGCCAGCAGCCCCCCGGGACTCAACTACAATGAGCAGTTCTTC
CDR3: CASSPPGLNYNEQFF

J: TRBJ1-3
D: .
V: TRBV28
size: .
DNA: TGTGCCAGCAGTTTGCTCCTTCAGGGCTCTGGAAACACCATATATTTT
CDR3: CASSLLLQGSGNTIYF

J: TRBJ2-6
D: TRBD1
V: TRBV4-3
size: .
DNA: TGCGCCAGCAGCCCCTGGACAGGGAAGGGCTCTGGGGCCAACGTCCTGACTTTC
CDR3: CASSPWTGKGSGANVLTF

J: TRBJ1-1
D: .
V: TRBV6-6
size: .
DNA: TGTGCCAGCATCTATCCGGGTGGTGAAGCTTTCTTT
CDR3: CASIYPGGEAFF